The rows below give T cell receptor beta chains drawn from one sample of a study of beta chain features in type 1 diabetes. This table comes from immunoSEQ multiplex PCR, and its TCRdb copy is limited to in-frame clones, with some not included. The repertoire holds some 150,000 clones, with around 51% as singletons. The sequencing sample was made of Tregs from blood. Receptors were obtained from a man aged 18-30 years in good health. The CDR3 runs from the conserved cysteine through the conserved F or W. The D gene is left open where the match is weak. Part of the rows lack a size; the others show once, few, many or a class for expanded clones.

j_call,clone_size,d_call,v_call,cdr3_aa,cdr3_nt
TRBJ2-7,.,.,TRBV7-2,CASSRGYEQYF,TGTGCCAGCAGCCGCGGCTACGAGCAGTACTTC
TRBJ2-7,.,.,TRBV27,CASSVAAYSEQYF,TGTGCCAGCAGCGTAGCGGCCTATAGCGAGCAGTACTTC
TRBJ2-5,few,.,TRBV29-1,CSAAQGASGGQETQYF,TGCAGCGCCGCCCAGGGGGCGAGCGGGGGGCAAGAGACCCAGTACTTC
TRBJ1-4,.,.,TRBV18,CASSRRGAPNEKLFF,TGTGCCAGCTCAAGACGCGGAGCGCCAAATGAAAAACTGTTTTTT
TRBJ2-7,few,TRBD1,TRBV6-6,CASSYSGQGLDEQYF,TGTGCCAGCAGTTACTCAGGACAGGGGTTAGACGAGCAGTACTTC
TRBJ2-7,.,.,TRBV5-1,CASSLVSGSFYEQYF,TGCGCCAGCAGCTTGGTTAGCGGAAGCTTCTACGAGCAGTACTTC
TRBJ1-5,.,TRBD1,TRBV7-2,CASSSRQGQPQHF,TGTGCCAGCAGCTCCCGACAGGGTCAGCCCCAGCATTTT
TRBJ2-2,.,TRBD1,TRBV6-5,CASRNRDSRFWELFF,TGTGCCAGCAGGAACCGGGACAGTCGATTCTGGGAGCTGTTTTTT
TRBJ1-5,.,TRBD1,TRBV7-2,CASSPGGDQPQHF,TGTGCCAGCAGCCCAGGGGGTGATCAGCCCCAGCATTTT
TRBJ1-4,few,.,TRBV7-8,CASSLGGGEKLFF,TGTGCCAGCAGCTTAGGCGGTGGCGAAAAACTGTTTTTT
TRBJ1-1,once,.,TRBV20-1,CSARAAFVAFF,TGCAGTGCTAGGGCGGCATTTGTTGCTTTCTTT
TRBJ1-1,few,TRBD1,TRBV5-1,CASSGGTGRFRNTEAFF,TGCGCCAGCAGCGGGGGGACAGGGCGATTCCGGAACACTGAAGCTTTCTTT
TRBJ2-3,once,.,TRBV7-3,CASSTGSVNTQYF,TGTGCCAGCAGCACCGGGAGCGTGAATACGCAGTATTTT
TRBJ2-5,.,TRBD1,TRBV7-2,CASSLGTGGEQETQYF,TGTGCCAGCAGCTTAGGGACAGGGGGAGAGCAAGAGACCCAGTACTTC
TRBJ1-1,.,TRBD1,TRBV7-3,CASSFTLGTAEAFF,TGTGCCAGCAGCTTTACCCTTGGGACAGCTGAAGCTTTCTTT
TRBJ1-2,.,.,TRBV6-6,CASSPRVRDGYTF,TGTGCCAGCAGTCCCCGGGTGAGGGATGGCTACACCTTC
TRBJ1-1,few,TRBD1,TRBV7-9,CASSLRQGDTEAFF,TGTGCCAGCAGCCTAAGACAGGGAGACACTGAAGCTTTCTTT
TRBJ1-1,few,.,TRBV28,CASSVQGNEAFF,TGTGCCAGCAGTGTACAGGGCAATGAAGCTTTCTTT
TRBJ2-1,.,TRBD1,TRBV19,CASRTGLNNEQFF,TGTGCCAGTAGGACAGGGTTGAACAATGAGCAGTTCTTC
TRBJ2-7,.,TRBD1,TRBV7-2,CASSRSGTGIVYEQYF,TGTGCCAGCAGCAGGTCCGGGACAGGGATTGTATACGAGCAGTACTTC
TRBJ2-3,.,TRBD1,TRBV28,CASSFGGGGRGPDTQYF,TGTGCCAGCAGTTTTGGTGGGGGTGGCAGGGGGCCAGATACGCAGTATTTT
TRBJ1-2,few,.,TRBV5-1,CASSQLRDYGYTF,TGCGCCAGCAGCCAATTGAGGGATTATGGCTACACCTTC